These T cell receptor beta chains were read from a single sample in a study of blood T cell repertoires in COVID-19. Sequencing was performed with immunoSEQ multiplex PCR; in TCRdb, only in-frame clones are kept and a portion is missing. Here the sample spans roughly 73,000 clones, more than 75% being singletons. The sequenced material came from peripheral blood. The receptors shown here come from a woman at least 80 years old with active or convalescent COVID-19. Both conserved end residues are part of each CDR3. The order of the fields is CDR3 protein, CDR3 DNA, D gene, J gene, clone size, V gene. D genes are given only for firm matches. Clone sizes are given selectively: once, few, many, or a class where the clone is expanded.

CDR3aa: CASSQVAHGTFGANVLTF
CDR3nt: TGTGCCAGCAGCCAAGTAGCACACGGCACCTTTGGGGCCAACGTCCTGACTTTC
d_gene: -
j_gene: TRBJ2-6
abundance: -
v_gene: TRBV3-1/TRBV3-2

CDR3aa: CASSLARMGAGYTF
CDR3nt: TGTGCCAGCAGCTTAGCGCGAATGGGGGCGGGCTACACCTTC
d_gene: -
j_gene: TRBJ1-2
abundance: -
v_gene: TRBV7-2

CDR3aa: CSAGGFRGYTF
CDR3nt: TGCAGTGCTGGAGGGTTCCGGGGCTACACCTTC
d_gene: -
j_gene: TRBJ1-2
abundance: -
v_gene: TRBV20-1

CDR3aa: CASSLGGSAGGTDTQYF
CDR3nt: TGTGCCAGCAGCTTAGGTGGCTCGGCGGGGGGGACAGATACGCAGTATTTT
d_gene: TRBD2
j_gene: TRBJ2-3
abundance: -
v_gene: TRBV7-7

CDR3aa: CASSYSMAFYQPQHF
CDR3nt: TGTGCCAGCAGTTACTCGATGGCATTTTATCAGCCCCAGCATTTT
d_gene: -
j_gene: TRBJ1-5
abundance: -
v_gene: TRBV6-2/TRBV6-3

CDR3aa: CASSSGRRGQLTEAFF
CDR3nt: TGCGCCAGCAGCTCAGGAAGAAGAGGACAGCTCACTGAAGCTTTCTTT
d_gene: -
j_gene: TRBJ1-1
abundance: -
v_gene: TRBV5-1

CDR3aa: CASSYSAPNEKLFF
CDR3nt: TGTGCCAGCAGTTACTCTGCGCCGAATGAAAAACTGTTTTTT
d_gene: -
j_gene: TRBJ1-4
abundance: once
v_gene: TRBV6-5

CDR3aa: CASSLRLAGGGNEQFF
CDR3nt: TGTGCCAGCAGCCTAAGACTAGCGGGGGGCGGCAATGAGCAGTTCTTC
d_gene: TRBD2
j_gene: TRBJ2-1
abundance: -
v_gene: TRBV14

CDR3aa: CASPGRAGNTIYF
CDR3nt: TGTGCCAGCCCTGGCCGGGCTGGAAACACCATATATTTT
d_gene: -
j_gene: TRBJ1-3
abundance: -
v_gene: TRBV19

CDR3aa: CASSYSSGGASDTQYF
CDR3nt: TGTGCCAGCAGTTACTCAAGCGGGGGGGCCTCAGATACGCAGTATTTT
d_gene: TRBD2
j_gene: TRBJ2-3
abundance: -
v_gene: TRBV6-6

CDR3aa: CASSFYTDRNEGHGYTF
CDR3nt: TGTGCCAGCAGCTTTTACACCGACAGGAACGAAGGGCATGGCTACACCTTC
d_gene: -
j_gene: TRBJ1-2
abundance: -
v_gene: TRBV7-6

CDR3aa: CASSEIGGRVEKLFF
CDR3nt: TGTGCCAGCAGTGAGATCGGGGGGCGGGTTGAAAAACTGTTTTTT
d_gene: -
j_gene: TRBJ1-4
abundance: -
v_gene: TRBV2

CDR3aa: CASSFHADYGYTF
CDR3nt: TGTGCCAGTAGCTTCCATGCGGACTATGGCTACACCTTC
d_gene: -
j_gene: TRBJ1-2
abundance: -
v_gene: TRBV19

CDR3aa: CATRQGAQPQHF
CDR3nt: TGCGCCACCCGACAGGGCGCTCAGCCCCAGCATTTT
d_gene: TRBD1
j_gene: TRBJ1-5
abundance: -
v_gene: TRBV10-1

CDR3aa: CASSLGQINEKLFF
CDR3nt: TGTGCCAGCAGCCTGGGACAGATTAATGAAAAACTGTTTTTT
d_gene: TRBD1
j_gene: TRBJ1-4
abundance: -
v_gene: TRBV9

CDR3aa: CASSLRRGPGDEQFF
CDR3nt: TGTGCCAGCAGCTTAAGGCGGGGGCCGGGGGATGAGCAGTTCTTC
d_gene: -
j_gene: TRBJ2-1
abundance: -
v_gene: TRBV7-8

CDR3aa: CASSSPGSGLADTQYF
CDR3nt: TGTGCCAGCAGTTCCCCGGGTAGCGGGCTGGCGGATACGCAGTATTTT
d_gene: TRBD2
j_gene: TRBJ2-3
abundance: -
v_gene: TRBV28

CDR3aa: CASSQNSPGGSYGYTF
CDR3nt: TGTGCCAGCAGTCAGAACTCCCCAGGGGGTAGCTATGGCTACACCTTC
d_gene: TRBD1
j_gene: TRBJ1-2
abundance: -
v_gene: TRBV11-3

CDR3aa: CASTRSPQGPREAFF
CDR3nt: TGTGCCAGCACCCGAAGTCCACAGGGGCCTCGTGAAGCTTTCTTT
d_gene: TRBD1
j_gene: TRBJ1-1
abundance: -
v_gene: TRBV2

CDR3aa: CASSKYGVNTEAFF
CDR3nt: TGTGCCAGCAGCAAGTACGGGGTGAACACTGAAGCTTTCTTT
d_gene: -
j_gene: TRBJ1-1
abundance: -
v_gene: TRBV7-9

CDR3aa: CASSPGQGALGGYTF
CDR3nt: TGTGCCAGCTCACCAGGACAGGGGGCGCTGGGTGGCTACACCTTC
d_gene: TRBD1
j_gene: TRBJ1-2
abundance: -
v_gene: TRBV18

CDR3aa: CASSFRGYYGYTF
CDR3nt: TGCGCCAGCAGCTTCCGGGGATATTATGGCTACACCTTC
d_gene: -
j_gene: TRBJ1-2
abundance: -
v_gene: TRBV5-1

CDR3aa: CASSLTGNSGNTIYF
CDR3nt: TGTGCCAGCAGCTTGACAGGGAACTCTGGAAACACCATATATTTT
d_gene: TRBD1
j_gene: TRBJ1-3
abundance: once
v_gene: TRBV7-2

CDR3aa: CASSQDQRTNTEAFF
CDR3nt: TGTGCCAGCAGCCAAGATCAGCGGACGAACACTGAAGCTTTCTTT
d_gene: -
j_gene: TRBJ1-1
abundance: -
v_gene: TRBV3-1/TRBV3-2

CDR3aa: CASSLSRGSYNEQFF
CDR3nt: TGTGCCAGCAGTCTATCCAGGGGTTCCTACAATGAGCAGTTCTTC
d_gene: -
j_gene: TRBJ2-1
abundance: -
v_gene: TRBV3-1/TRBV3-2

CDR3aa: CAISDWTVDEKLFF
CDR3nt: TGTGCCATCAGTGATTGGACAGTCGATGAAAAACTGTTTTTT
d_gene: -
j_gene: TRBJ1-4
abundance: -
v_gene: TRBV10-3

CDR3aa: CASSFSVSYNEQFF
CDR3nt: TGCGCCAGCAGCTTTAGCGTCTCCTACAATGAGCAGTTCTTC
d_gene: -
j_gene: TRBJ2-1
abundance: -
v_gene: TRBV5-1

CDR3aa: CASSARDRGSETQYF
CDR3nt: TGTGCCAGCAGCGCCCGGGACAGGGGATCAGAGACCCAGTACTTC
d_gene: TRBD1
j_gene: TRBJ2-5
abundance: -
v_gene: TRBV11-2

CDR3aa: CASGPTDREAFF
CDR3nt: TGCGCCAGCGGACCCACCGACAGAGAAGCTTTCTTT
d_gene: -
j_gene: TRBJ1-1
abundance: -
v_gene: TRBV5-1

CDR3aa: CASSLQVNQPQHF
CDR3nt: TGTGCCAGCAGCCTACAGGTTAATCAGCCCCAGCATTTT
d_gene: -
j_gene: TRBJ1-5
abundance: -
v_gene: TRBV6-4

CDR3aa: CASSPVATGAYNEQFF
CDR3nt: TGTGCCAGCTCACCGGTCGCGACAGGGGCCTACAATGAGCAGTTCTTC
d_gene: TRBD1
j_gene: TRBJ2-1
abundance: -
v_gene: TRBV18

CDR3aa: CASSFPSWEGYSSGNTIYF
CDR3nt: TGTGCCAGCAGCTTCCCATCGTGGGAGGGATACTCCTCTGGAAACACCATATATTTT
d_gene: -
j_gene: TRBJ1-3
abundance: -
v_gene: TRBV7-6

CDR3aa: CATSGGQGWGQETQYF
CDR3nt: TGTGCCACCAGTGGTGGGCAGGGATGGGGTCAAGAGACCCAGTACTTC
d_gene: -
j_gene: TRBJ2-5
abundance: -
v_gene: TRBV24-1

CDR3aa: CASSSPRLAGLETQYF
CDR3nt: TGTGCCAGCAGCTCCCCCCGACTAGCGGGGTTAGAGACCCAGTACTTC
d_gene: TRBD2
j_gene: TRBJ2-5
abundance: -
v_gene: TRBV7-8

CDR3aa: CASSYARPGLAGGAYNEQFF
CDR3nt: TGTGCCAGCAGTTACGCGAGACCGGGACTAGCGGGGGGGGCCTACAATGAGCAGTTCTTC
d_gene: TRBD2
j_gene: TRBJ2-1
abundance: -
v_gene: TRBV6-2/TRBV6-3

CDR3aa: CASSQDGLAQETQYF
CDR3nt: TGCGCCAGCAGCCAAGACGGTCTAGCGCAAGAGACCCAGTACTTC
d_gene: -
j_gene: TRBJ2-5
abundance: -
v_gene: TRBV4-3

CDR3aa: CASSVGQALTEAFF
CDR3nt: TGTGCCAGCAGTGTGGGACAGGCTCTCACTGAAGCTTTCTTT
d_gene: TRBD1
j_gene: TRBJ1-1
abundance: -
v_gene: TRBV2